These 6 T cell receptor beta chains were sequenced from one sample in a study of blood T cell repertoires in COVID-19. Clones were sequenced by immunoSEQ multiplex PCR, and TCRdb holds only the in-frame ones, with some missing. The sample contains around 200,000 clones, around 82% of which appear only once. Sequencing was carried out using peripheral blood. The receptors shown here come from a man aged 50 to 59 with active or convalescent COVID-19.

This clone has just one count. V gene TRBV5-8 combines with J gene TRBJ1-5; D remains unclear. Trimming removed 5 bases at V and 0 bases at J, with 12 bases between. The germline CDR1 and CDR2 sequences are SGHTS and YDEGEE. The CDR3 loop spans 15 amino acids. The CDR3: CASSAGSGSNQPQHF. CDR3 coding DNA: TGTGCCAGCAGTGCAGGCTCCGGTAGCAATCAGCCCCAGCATTTT.

The genes are TRBV6-5 and TRBJ1-1; D is unclear. The CDR3 extends over 15 amino acids. Per germline, CDR1 MNHEY and CDR2 SVGAGI. V was trimmed by 6 bases and J by 1 base, leaving 15 bases between them. CDR3 DNA sequence: TGTGCCAGCAGGGGAGTAAGCCCAGAGAACACTGAAGCTTTCTTT. Encoded protein: CASRGVSPENTEAFF.

This clone showed up just once. The chain combines TRBV12-3 or TRBV12-4 with TRBJ1-2, with TRBD1 matching 8 bases. The V segment lost 6 bases and the J segment 4 bases; nucleotides outside the gene matches: 4. The CDR3 runs 13 residues. The DNA of the CDR3 is TGTGCCAGCAGCTCCACAGGGGGCTATGGCTACACCTTC. Its protein product is CASSSTGGYGYTF.

The gene calls are TRBV19 and TRBJ2-5; tentatively, D is TRBD1 (6 bases). The germline CDR1 and CDR2 sequences are LNHDA and SQIVND (reference sequence). The CDR3 totals 16 residues. The V end lost 8 bases, the J end lost 2 bases, and 21 bases lay between the germline ends. The CDR3 spells CASRSIYDRLQETQYF. In DNA form, the CDR3 reads TGTGCCAGTCGATCGATTTATGACAGGCTTCAAGAGACCCAGTACTTC.

This chain connects TRBV7-2 to TRBJ1-6, with 8 bases lining up with TRBD1. Germline V gene lookup returns CDR1 SGHTA and CDR2 FQGNSA. V lost 5 bases and J lost 6; bases outside the gene matches: 3. This CDR3 is 14 amino acids long. CDR3: CASSNGQGNSPLHF. The CDR3 DNA sequence: TGTGCCAGCAGCAACGGACAGGGTAATTCACCCCTCCACTTT.

Only a few counts were recorded for this clone. This chain uses TRBV5-1 with TRBJ1-1; no firm D call. Germline lookup yields CDR1 SGHRS and CDR2 YFSETQ. Deletions cut 7 bases from V and 1 base from J, with 14 bases between. This CDR3 spans 14 amino acids. This chain's CDR3 is CASGDTGGNTEAFF. DNA of the CDR3: TGCGCCAGCGGAGATACTGGCGGGAACACTGAAGCTTTCTTT.